Below are 20 T cell receptor beta chains sequenced from a single sample in a study of PD-1 blockade in classical Hodgkin lymphoma. TCRdb's copy holds only in-frame clones and misses some; the assay was immunoSEQ multiplex PCR. Among about 89,000 clones, 90% were seen once, and the ten largest hold around 3%. Time point specified: cycle 4 day 1 (C4D1), after 6 weeks of nivolumab. Each patient experienced a relapse that followed autologous stem cell transplantation, and brentuximab vedotin exposure varied. Sample: peripheral blood mononuclear cells (PBMCs), taken before the fourth cycle of nivolumab. All receptors derive from a human donor with classical Hodgkin lymphoma.

For the CDR3, the DNA is TGTGCCTGGAGTGGAGGGACTTTTAGCAATCAGCCCCAGCATTTT. This encodes CAWSGGTFSNQPQHF. This chain uses TRBV30 with TRBJ1-5; TRBD1 is a possible D gene (5 bases). V shed 1 base and J shed 0 bases, with 10 bases lying between them. Germline V gene lookup returns CDR1 GTSNPN and CDR2 SVGIG (reference sequence). CDR3 length: 15 residues.

The chain joins TRBV7-9 to TRBJ2-2; 9 bases line up with TRBD1. CDR3 size: 19 residues. The V and J ends lost 4 bases and 2 bases, in that order; junction bases with no gene match: 14. The germline CDR1 and CDR2 sequences are SEHNR and FQNEAQ (reference sequence). Here the CDR3 DNA reads TGTGCCAGCAGCTCTGGTTTCGGGACAGGGCGGTTTAACACCGGGGAGCTGTTTTTT. Translating gives CASSSGFGTGRFNTGELFF.

The J gene is TRBJ2-2, the V gene TRBV2; D is uncertain. The CDR3 length is 14 residues. V lost 6 bases, J lost 0 bases, and 8 bases lay in between. Looked up from germline, CDR1 is SNHLY and CDR2 is FYNNEI. In DNA form, the CDR3 reads TGTGCCAGCAGAATAAAACCGAACACCGGGGAGCTGTTTTTT. As protein: CASRIKPNTGELFF.

The CDR3 DNA reads TGTGCCAGCAGCTCGGGGGCGGGGGCAGGGCCTTTCCCCTACGAGCAGTACTTC. As protein: CASSSGAGAGPFPYEQYF. This chain joins TRBV7-9 and TRBJ2-7, with D perhaps matching TRBD2 (7 bases). Germline assignment: CDR1 SEHNR and CDR2 FQNEAQ (reference sequence). This CDR3 comprises 18 residues. Deletions cut 4 bases from V and 2 bases from J, with 24 bases between.

Only one count was recorded for this clone. The chain has TRBV11-3 and TRBJ2-2, with D perhaps TRBD1 or TRBD2 (6 bases each). The V end lost 1 base, the J end lost 6 bases, and 12 bases lay between the germline ends. This CDR3 has 15 residues. The germline gives CDR1 SGHNT, CDR2 YENEEA. Written as DNA, the CDR3 is TGTGCCAGCAGCTTAGTCTCGGGGGCGGCCGGGGAGCTGTTTTTT. Residues: CASSLVSGAAGELFF.

The chain links TRBV27 to TRBJ2-7; 8 bases map to TRBD2. CDR3 length: 14 residues. CDR1 and CDR2 from the germline V gene are MNHEY and SMNVEV (reference sequence). J gave up 2 bases and V 6 bases, and 6 bases lay outside the gene matches. The CDR3 is CASSPSGGPYEQYF. The CDR3 DNA reads TGTGCCAGCAGCCCGAGCGGGGGTCCCTACGAGCAGTACTTC.

V and J are TRBV11-2 and TRBJ1-2, with 7 bases identical to TRBD1. CDR1 and CDR2 from the germline V gene are SGHAT and FQNNGV. The V and J ends lost 1 base and 2 bases, in that order; junction bases with no gene match: 4. The CDR3 length is 15 residues. In DNA, the CDR3 is TGTGCCAGCAGCTTAGCGGGGACAGCCAACTATGGCTACACCTTC. Translating it yields CASSLAGTANYGYTF. The full variable domain, completed using reference TRBV11-2 and TRBJ1-2, is EAGVAQSPRYKIIEKRQSVAFWCNPISGHATLYWYQQILGQGPKLLIQFQNNGVVDDSQLPKDRFSAERLKGVDSTLKIQPAKLEDSAVYLCASSLAGTANYGYTFGSGTRLTVV.

The rearrangement joins TRBV6-6 to TRBJ1-6; TRBD1 matches at 9 bases. The J segment lost 6 bases and the V segment lost 8 bases, leaving 5 bases of the junction unmatched. Germline values: CDR1 MNHNY, CDR2 SVGAGI (reference sequence). This CDR3 spans 14 amino acids. CDR3 residues: CASGPGQGNSPLHF. In DNA, the CDR3 is TGTGCCAGCGGCCCGGGACAGGGTAATTCACCCCTCCACTTT.

The chain employs TRBV10-1 and TRBJ2-7, with D possibly called TRBD1 or TRBD2 (5 bases each). The V gene's germline CDR1 is WNHNN and CDR2 SYGVQD (reference sequence). Trimming removed 4 bases at V and 2 bases at J, with 18 bases between. The CDR3 contains 16 residues. As DNA, the CDR3 is TGCGCCAGCAGTGGAGGGACCTCGAATTTCGCCTACGAGCAGTACTTC. Translated: CASSGGTSNFAYEQYF.

Many counts were recorded for this clone. The chain combines TRBV7-9 with TRBJ1-1, with D hard to call. The CDR3 consists of 12 residues. Trimming left V 1 base short and J 11 bases short, with 11 bases between. Looked up from germline, CDR1 is SEHNR and CDR2 is FQNEAQ (reference sequence). The CDR3 DNA reads as TGTGCCAGCAGCTTAGACCCGGGTTGGGCTTTCTTT. Its protein is CASSLDPGWAFF.

The chain carries TRBV18 and TRBJ2-1, with 7 bases matching TRBD1. The CDR3 runs 17 residues. From germline, CDR1 is KGHSH and CDR2 LQKENI. V shed 0 bases and J 0 bases; nucleotides not matched to a gene: 5. The CDR3: CASSPPVTGTSYNEQFF. DNA for the CDR3: TGTGCCAGCTCACCACCTGTGACAGGGACCTCCTACAATGAGCAGTTCTTC. The full variable domain, in which reference TRBV18 and TRBJ2-1 provide the parts outside the CDR3, is NAGVMQNPRHLVRRRGQEARLRCSPMKGHSHVYWYRQLPEEGLKFMVYLQKENIIDESGMPKERFSAEFPKEGPSILRIQQVVRGDSAAYFCASSPPVTGTSYNEQFFGPGTRLTVL.

V gene TRBV5-6 combines with J gene TRBJ1-3; the D is unclear. The V gene's germline CDR1 is SGHDT and CDR2 YYEEEE. The CDR3 covers 16 residues. V gave up 2 bases and J gave up 0 bases, with 12 bases separating them. The CDR3, as DNA: TGTGCCAGCAGCTTTTCGTCAGGCCACTCTGGAAACACCATATATTTT. It codes for CASSFSSGHSGNTIYF.

The chain combines TRBV19 with TRBJ2-6; the D gene could be TRBD1 or TRBD2 (5 bases each). V gave up 6 bases and J gave up 0 bases, with 15 bases separating them. This CDR3 comprises 17 residues. The V gene's germline CDR1 is LNHDA and CDR2 SQIVND (reference sequence). The CDR3 nucleotides read TGTGCCAGTAGGGTTGGGACGTGGGACTCTGGGGCCAACGTCCTGACTTTC. Residues: CASRVGTWDSGANVLTF.

J is TRBJ1-4 and V is TRBV4-3; tentative D call: TRBD1 (6 bases). CDR1 and CDR2 from the germline V gene are LGHNA and YSLEER. The V and J ends lost 0 bases and 8 bases respectively, with 10 bases between them. The CDR3 runs to 14 residues. CDR3 sequence reads: CASSQDWRGEKLFF. The CDR3, as DNA: TGCGCCAGCAGCCAAGATTGGAGGGGGGAAAAACTGTTTTTT.

The V gene is TRBV5-1, the J gene TRBJ1-4, with D unclear. Germline lookup yields CDR1 SGHRS and CDR2 YFSETQ. The CDR3 runs to 14 residues. V was trimmed by 2 bases and J by 0 bases, leaving 5 bases between them. As DNA, the CDR3 is TGCGCCAGCAGCTTCGGATCAACTAATGAAAAACTGTTTTTT. Translation gives CASSFGSTNEKLFF.

This rearrangement joins TRBV28 to TRBJ2-7; D possibly uses TRBD1 or TRBD2 (5 bases each). There are 12 residues in the CDR3. Trimming stripped 4 bases from V and 2 bases from J, with 6 bases between. Germline V gives CDR1 MDHEN, CDR2 SYDVKM. The CDR3, as DNA: TGTGCCAGCAGTTCGGGACCCTACGAGCAGTACTTC. Translating it yields CASSSGPYEQYF.

This clone has only one observation. The V and J genes are TRBV28 and TRBJ1-5; D is ambiguous. Trimming pared 1 base from V and 4 bases from J, leaving 8 bases between. The germline V gene encodes CDR1 MDHEN and CDR2 SYDVKM. The CDR3 totals 14 residues. CDR3 nucleotide sequence: TGTGCCAGCAGTTTATACAGTCTAAATCAGCCCCAGCATTTT. Translated, it gives CASSLYSLNQPQHF.

This clone was detected only once. This chain connects TRBV9 to TRBJ1-2; 8 nucleotides align to TRBD1. CDR1 and CDR2 from the germline V gene are SGDLS and YYNGEE. Trimming at V came to 4 bases and at J to 3 bases, leaving 2 bases not matched to a gene. The CDR3 runs to 13 residues. Written as DNA, the CDR3 is TGTGCCAGCAGCCCGACAGGGGACTATGGCTACACCTTC. This translates into CASSPTGDYGYTF.

CDR3 sequence: CASSLGFGTGELFF. The CDR3 region has the DNA TGTGCCAGCAGCTTGGGCTTCGGCACCGGGGAGCTGTTTTTT. The gene calls are TRBV7-3 and TRBJ2-2; D is ambiguous. V lost 3 bases and J lost 4, with 9 bases in between. This CDR3 contains 14 residues. Germline V gene lookup returns CDR1 SGHTA and CDR2 FQGTGA.

In nucleotides, the CDR3 is TGTGCCTGGAGTTTCTTCCTGATAAGGGACAAGGCCCGAAATTCACCCCTCCACTTT. Amino acid sequence: CAWSFFLIRDKARNSPLHF. This chain joins TRBV30 and TRBJ1-6, with D perhaps matching TRBD1 (6 bases). There are 19 residues in the CDR3. The germline CDR1 and CDR2 sequences are GTSNPN and SVGIG (reference sequence). V lost 2 bases to trimming and J lost 7 bases, with 27 bases between them.